This T cell receptor beta chain emerged from a study of shared clonotypes between healthy human individuals. The CDR3 spans 16 residues. Trimming at V came to 2 bases and at J to 4 bases, leaving 8 bases not matched to a gene. Germline lookup yields CDR1 MDHEN and CDR2 SYDVKM. Naive CD8 cells, CD45RO-negative and positively selected for CCR7, excluded terminally differentiated effector memory CD45RA+ cells. This clone has a single count. The repertoire was sequenced with immunoSEQ multiplex PCR; TCRdb's copy has only in-frame clones and lacks some. The sample records around 2.1 million clones, about 92% being singletons.

The chain carries TRBV28 and TRBJ2-3, with 8 bases identical to TRBD2. The sample taken for sequencing was naive CD8+ T cells from PBMCs. The TCR was taken from a man younger than 35 in good health. Some clones in this sample may be carry-over from other donors' samples. DNA for the CDR3: TGTGCCAGCAGTTTAGGACTAGCTCGCCCCGCAGATACGCAGTATTTT. Protein: CASSLGLARPADTQYF.